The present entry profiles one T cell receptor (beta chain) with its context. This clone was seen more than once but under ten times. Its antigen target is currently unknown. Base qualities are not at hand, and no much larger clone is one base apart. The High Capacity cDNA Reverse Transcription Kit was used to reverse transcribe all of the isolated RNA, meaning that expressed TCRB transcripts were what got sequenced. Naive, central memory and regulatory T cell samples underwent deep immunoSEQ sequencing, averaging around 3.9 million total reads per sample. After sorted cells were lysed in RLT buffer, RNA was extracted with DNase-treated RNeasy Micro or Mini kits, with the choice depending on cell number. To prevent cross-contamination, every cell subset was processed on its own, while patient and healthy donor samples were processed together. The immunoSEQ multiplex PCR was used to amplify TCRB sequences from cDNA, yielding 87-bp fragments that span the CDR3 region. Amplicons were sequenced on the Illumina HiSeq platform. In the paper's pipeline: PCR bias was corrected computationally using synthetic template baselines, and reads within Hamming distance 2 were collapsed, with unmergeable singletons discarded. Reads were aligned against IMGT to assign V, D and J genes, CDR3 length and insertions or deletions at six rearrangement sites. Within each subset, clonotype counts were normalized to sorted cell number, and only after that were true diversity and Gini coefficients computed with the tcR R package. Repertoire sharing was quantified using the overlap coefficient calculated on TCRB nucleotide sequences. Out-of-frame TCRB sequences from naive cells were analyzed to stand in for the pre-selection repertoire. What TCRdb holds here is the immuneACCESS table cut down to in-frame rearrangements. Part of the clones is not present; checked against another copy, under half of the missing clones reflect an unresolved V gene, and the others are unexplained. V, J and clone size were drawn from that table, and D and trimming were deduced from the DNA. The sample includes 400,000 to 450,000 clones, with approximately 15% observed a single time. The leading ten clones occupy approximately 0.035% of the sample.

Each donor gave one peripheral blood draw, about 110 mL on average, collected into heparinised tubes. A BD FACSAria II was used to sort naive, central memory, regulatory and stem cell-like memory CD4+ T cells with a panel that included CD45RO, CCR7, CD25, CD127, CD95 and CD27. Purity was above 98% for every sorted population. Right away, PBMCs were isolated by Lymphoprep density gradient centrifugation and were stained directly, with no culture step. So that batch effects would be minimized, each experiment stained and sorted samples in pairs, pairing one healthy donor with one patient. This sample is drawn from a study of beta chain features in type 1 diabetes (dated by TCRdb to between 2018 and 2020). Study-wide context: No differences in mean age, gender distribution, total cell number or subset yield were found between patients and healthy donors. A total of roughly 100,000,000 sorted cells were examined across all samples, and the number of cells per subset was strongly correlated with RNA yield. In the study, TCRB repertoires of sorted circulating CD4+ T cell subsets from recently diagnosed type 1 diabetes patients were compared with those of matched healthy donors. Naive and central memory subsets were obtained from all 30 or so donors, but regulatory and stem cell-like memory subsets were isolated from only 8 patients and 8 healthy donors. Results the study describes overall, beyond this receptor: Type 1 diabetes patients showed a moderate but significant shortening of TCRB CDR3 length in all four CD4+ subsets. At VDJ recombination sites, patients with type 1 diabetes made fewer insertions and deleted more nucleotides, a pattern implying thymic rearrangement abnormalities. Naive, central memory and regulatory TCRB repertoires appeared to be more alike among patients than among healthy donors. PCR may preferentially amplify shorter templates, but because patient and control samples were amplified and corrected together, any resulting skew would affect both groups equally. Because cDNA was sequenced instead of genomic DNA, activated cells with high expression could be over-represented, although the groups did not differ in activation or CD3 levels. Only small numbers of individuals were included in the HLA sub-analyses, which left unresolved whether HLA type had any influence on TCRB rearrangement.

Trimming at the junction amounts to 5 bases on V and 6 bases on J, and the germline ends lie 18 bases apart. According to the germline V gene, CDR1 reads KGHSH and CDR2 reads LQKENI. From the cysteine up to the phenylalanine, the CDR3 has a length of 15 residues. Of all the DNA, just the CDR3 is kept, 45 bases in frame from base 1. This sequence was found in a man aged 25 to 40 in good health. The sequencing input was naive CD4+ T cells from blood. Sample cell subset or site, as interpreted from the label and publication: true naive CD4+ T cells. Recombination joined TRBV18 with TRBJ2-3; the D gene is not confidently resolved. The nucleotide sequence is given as TGTGCCAGCTCAACATTGATGGACCAGTCCGATACGCAGTATTTT. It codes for CASSTLMDQSDTQYF.